A selection of T cell receptor beta chains follows, all from one sample in a study of immune heterogeneity within non-small cell lung tumors. TCRdb reanalysed the multiplex PCR reads using MiXCR and keeps one entry per CDR3 protein. The sample has around 12,000 distinct CDR3 sequences, around a fifth seen once. The specimen was lung tumor tissue. These receptors were obtained from a man aged 55 to 69 with non-small cell lung cancer. CDR3s include the opening cysteine and the closing phenylalanine or tryptophan. The D gene is left open where the match is weak. The size of a clone is reported for some rows only, either as once, few or many, or as a class for expanded clones.

CDR3: CASSVAQGSTDTQYF
DNA: TGTGCCAGCAGTGTGGCACAGGGGAGCACAGATACGCAGTATTTT
size: few
V: TRBV6-1
D: TRBD1
J: TRBJ2-3

CDR3: CASSILQGNEQFF
DNA: TGTGCCAGCAGCATACTACAGGGCAATGAGCAGTTCTTC
size: medium-sized
V: TRBV6-1
D: NA
J: TRBJ2-1

CDR3: CASSLSGENEQFF
DNA: TGTGCCAGCAGTTTAAGTGGTGAGAATGAGCAGTTCTTC
size: medium-sized
V: TRBV12-3/TRBV12-4
D: NA
J: TRBJ2-1

CDR3: CASSFRDTYNEQFF
DNA: TGTGCCAGCAGTTTCCGGGACACCTACAATGAGCAGTTCTTC
size: NA
V: TRBV5-5
D: NA
J: TRBJ2-1

CDR3: CSVLTVDNTEAFF
DNA: TGCAGCGTTCTGACGGTAGATAACACTGAAGCTTTCTTT
size: many
V: TRBV29-1
D: NA
J: TRBJ1-1

CDR3: CASSLAGQPQHF
DNA: TGTGCCAGCAGCTTGGCAGGACAGCCCCAGCATTTT
size: few
V: TRBV11-3
D: NA
J: TRBJ1-5

CDR3: CASSLFLAGGSYEQYF
DNA: TGTGCCAGCAGTTTATTTTTAGCGGGAGGGTCCTACGAGCAGTACTTC
size: medium-sized
V: TRBV12-3/TRBV12-4
D: TRBD2
J: TRBJ2-7

CDR3: CASSYSQGLLHTEAFF
DNA: TGTGCCAGCAGTTACTCACAGGGTTTGTTGCACACTGAAGCTTTCTTT
size: medium-sized
V: TRBV6-6
D: NA
J: TRBJ1-1

CDR3: CASRGESYNEQFF
DNA: TGTGCCAGCAGGGGGGAATCCTACAATGAGCAGTTCTTC
size: NA
V: TRBV27
D: NA
J: TRBJ2-1

CDR3: CRAKTGTDLGYTF
DNA: TGCAGGGCTAAGACCGGGACAGATCTTGGCTACACCTTC
size: few
V: TRBV20-1
D: TRBD1
J: TRBJ1-2

CDR3: CSARGSAGEPQHF
DNA: TGCAGTGCTAGAGGGAGTGCCGGGGAGCCCCAGCATTTT
size: many
V: TRBV20-1
D: NA
J: TRBJ1-5

CDR3: CASSLDGVSYNEQFF
DNA: TGCGCCAGCAGCTTGGATGGTGTCTCCTACAATGAGCAGTTCTTC
size: NA
V: TRBV5-1
D: NA
J: TRBJ2-1

CDR3: CASSYSRLAEKTQYF
DNA: TGTGCCAGCAGTTACAGCAGACTAGCGGAGAAAACGCAGTATTTT
size: NA
V: TRBV6-2/TRBV6-3
D: TRBD2
J: TRBJ2-3

CDR3: CASSPSGTYPPDEQFF
DNA: TGTGCCAGCAGCCCCTCCGGGACTTACCCTCCAGATGAGCAGTTCTTC
size: NA
V: TRBV13
D: NA
J: TRBJ2-1

CDR3: CASSWDRAGQAFF
DNA: TGTGCCAGCAGTTGGGACAGGGCAGGTCAAGCTTTCTTT
size: NA
V: TRBV27
D: TRBD1
J: TRBJ1-1

CDR3: CASSLVPGGRYEQYF
DNA: TGTGCCAGCAGCTTGGTGCCAGGGGGTAGGTACGAGCAGTACTTC
size: NA
V: TRBV5-5
D: TRBD1
J: TRBJ2-7

CDR3: CASSQGGGDMYNEQFF
DNA: TGTGCCAGCAGCCAAGGGGGGGGGGATATGTACAATGAGCAGTTCTTC
size: few
V: TRBV14
D: TRBD2
J: TRBJ2-1

CDR3: CASSLETGTDTQYF
DNA: TGTGCCAGCAGCTTGGAGACGGGAACAGATACGCAGTATTTT
size: few
V: TRBV5-8
D: NA
J: TRBJ2-3

CDR3: CANRPPGPTSGANVLTF
DNA: TGTGCCAACAGGCCCCCGGGACCGACCTCTGGGGCCAACGTCCTGACTTTC
size: NA
V: TRBV6-2/TRBV6-3
D: NA
J: TRBJ2-6

CDR3: CAWSVGGLAKSPLHF
DNA: TGTGCCTGGAGTGTCGGGGGGCTCGCAAAATCACCCCTCCACTTT
size: medium-sized
V: TRBV30
D: NA
J: TRBJ1-6

CDR3: CSSRLEVPETQYF
DNA: TGCAGTTCTAGACTAGAGGTTCCAGAGACCCAGTACTTC
size: NA
V: TRBV20-1
D: NA
J: TRBJ2-5

CDR3: CASSDLASGSTDTQYF
DNA: TGCGCCAGCAGTGATCTGGCTAGCGGGAGTACAGATACGCAGTATTTT
size: NA
V: TRBV10-1
D: TRBD2
J: TRBJ2-3

CDR3: CASSMAGGTYTQYF
DNA: TGCGCCAGCAGCATGGCGGGAGGCACATATACGCAGTATTTT
size: NA
V: TRBV5-1
D: TRBD2
J: TRBJ2-3

CDR3: CASSLGDFTDTQYF
DNA: TGCGCCAGCAGCTTGGGGGACTTCACAGATACGCAGTATTTT
size: once
V: TRBV5-1
D: NA
J: TRBJ2-3

CDR3: CASKMEGAGWVNTEAFF
DNA: TGTGCCAGTAAGATGGAGGGGGCGGGTTGGGTGAACACTGAAGCTTTCTTT
size: NA
V: TRBV19
D: TRBD1
J: TRBJ1-1

CDR3: CASSDKPLGDQPQHF
DNA: TGTGCCAGCAGTGACAAGCCGTTAGGGGATCAGCCCCAGCATTTT
size: NA
V: TRBV6-4
D: NA
J: TRBJ1-5

CDR3: CASSTLDGNTIYF
DNA: TGTGCCAGCAGCACGCTTGATGGAAACACCATATATTTT
size: NA
V: TRBV3-1
D: NA
J: TRBJ1-3

CDR3: CASSFLGTDTQYF
DNA: TGTGCCAGCAGTTTCCTTGGCACAGATACGCAGTATTTT
size: medium-sized
V: TRBV27
D: NA
J: TRBJ2-3

CDR3: CASSLTVAGDEQFF
DNA: TGTGCCAGCAGCTTAACCGTAGCGGGAGATGAACAGTTCTTC
size: NA
V: TRBV7-2
D: TRBD2
J: TRBJ2-1

CDR3: CASRGLAGNTIYF
DNA: TGTGCCAGCCGGGGCCTAGCTGGAAACACCATATATTTT
size: many
V: TRBV2
D: NA
J: TRBJ1-3

CDR3: CSVRSSYNSPLHF
DNA: TGCAGCGTTCGGAGCTCCTATAATTCACCCCTCCACTTT
size: many
V: TRBV29-1
D: NA
J: TRBJ1-6

CDR3: CASSLVGLTGEQYF
DNA: TGCGCCAGCAGCTTGGTGGGGTTGACGGGGGAGCAGTACTTC
size: medium-sized
V: TRBV5-1
D: NA
J: TRBJ2-7

CDR3: CASSPRGLVHNERFF
DNA: TGTGCCAGCAGCCCCCGGGGACTAGTCCACAATGAGCGGTTCTTC
size: NA
V: TRBV3-1
D: TRBD2
J: TRBJ2-1

CDR3: CASSSGQHTEAFF
DNA: TGTGCCAGCAGCTCGGGACAGCACACTGAAGCTTTCTTT
size: NA
V: TRBV7-8
D: TRBD1
J: TRBJ1-1

CDR3: CASSGRDTEAFF
DNA: TGCGCCAGCAGTGGCCGCGACACTGAAGCTTTCTTT
size: NA
V: TRBV10-1
D: NA
J: TRBJ1-1

CDR3: CAGQAGIQEVGETQYF
DNA: TGCGCCGGACAGGCAGGGATCCAAGAGGTCGGAGAGACCCAGTACTTC
size: few
V: TRBV5-1
D: TRBD1
J: TRBJ2-5

CDR3: CASSVDRSGYTF
DNA: TGTGCCAGCAGCGTGGACAGGAGTGGCTACACCTTC
size: few
V: TRBV5-6
D: TRBD1
J: TRBJ1-2

CDR3: CASNLRQVGDNEQFF
DNA: TGTGCCAGCAATCTGCGGCAGGTGGGAGATAATGAGCAGTTCTTC
size: NA
V: TRBV7-8
D: NA
J: TRBJ2-1

CDR3: CASSVNGNTIYF
DNA: TGTGCCAGTAGTGTAAACGGAAACACCATATATTTT
size: many
V: TRBV19
D: NA
J: TRBJ1-3

CDR3: CASSPSSSYEQYF
DNA: TGTGCCAGCAGCCCTTCCAGCTCCTACGAGCAGTACTTC
size: few
V: TRBV5-4
D: NA
J: TRBJ2-7

CDR3: CASSLRTGTNTEAFF
DNA: TGTGCCAGCAGCCTGAGGACAGGGACGAACACTGAAGCTTTCTTT
size: NA
V: TRBV7-6
D: TRBD1
J: TRBJ1-1